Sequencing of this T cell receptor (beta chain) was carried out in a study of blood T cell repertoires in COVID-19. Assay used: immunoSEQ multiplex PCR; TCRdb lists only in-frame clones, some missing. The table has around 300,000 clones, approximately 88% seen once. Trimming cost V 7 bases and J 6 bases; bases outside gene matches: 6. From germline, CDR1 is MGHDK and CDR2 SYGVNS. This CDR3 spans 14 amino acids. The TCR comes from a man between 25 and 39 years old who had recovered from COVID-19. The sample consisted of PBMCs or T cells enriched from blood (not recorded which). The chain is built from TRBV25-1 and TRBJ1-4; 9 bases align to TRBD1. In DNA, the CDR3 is TGTGCCAGCAAGGAACAGGGGGCATATGAAAAACTGTTTTTT. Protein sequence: CASKEQGAYEKLFF.